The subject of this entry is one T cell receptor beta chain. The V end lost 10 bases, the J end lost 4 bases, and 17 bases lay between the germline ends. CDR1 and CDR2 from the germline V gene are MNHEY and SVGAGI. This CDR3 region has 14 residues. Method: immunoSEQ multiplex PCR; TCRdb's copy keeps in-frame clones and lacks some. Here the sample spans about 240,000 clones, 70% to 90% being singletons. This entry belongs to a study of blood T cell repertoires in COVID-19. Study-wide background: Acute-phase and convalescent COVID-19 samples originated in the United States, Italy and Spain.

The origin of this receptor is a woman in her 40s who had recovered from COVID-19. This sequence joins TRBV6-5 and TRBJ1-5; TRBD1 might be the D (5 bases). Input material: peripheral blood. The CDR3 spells CAKARVTWNQPQHF. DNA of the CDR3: TGTGCCAAGGCCAGGGTGACGTGGAATCAGCCCCAGCATTTT.